The present T cell receptor (beta chain) was sequenced within a study of T cell repertoires in cytomegalovirus infection. Study overall: It was the public TCR beta signatures that indicated both CMV infection and matching HLA type. General observations from the study: HLA-C-restricted CMV clonotypes gave the most frequent clonotype in two of eight donors.

For this clonotype: What it binds is not known.

One entry per CDR3 protein results from TCRdb running MiXCR on the reads. The repertoire holds almost 550,000 distinct CDR3 sequences, with 16% as singletons. The germline gives CDR1 SQVTM, CDR2 ANQGSEA. The CDR3 has 9 residues. This chain joins TRBV29-1 and TRBJ1-2; D not certain. The sample comprised CD8+ T cells from PBMCs. This TCR was recovered from a human donor in good health (CMV status not recorded). Some clones in this sample may be carry-over from other donors' samples. The CDR3 nucleotides are TGCAACCTTAACTATGGCTACACCTTC. Translated: CNLNYGYTF.